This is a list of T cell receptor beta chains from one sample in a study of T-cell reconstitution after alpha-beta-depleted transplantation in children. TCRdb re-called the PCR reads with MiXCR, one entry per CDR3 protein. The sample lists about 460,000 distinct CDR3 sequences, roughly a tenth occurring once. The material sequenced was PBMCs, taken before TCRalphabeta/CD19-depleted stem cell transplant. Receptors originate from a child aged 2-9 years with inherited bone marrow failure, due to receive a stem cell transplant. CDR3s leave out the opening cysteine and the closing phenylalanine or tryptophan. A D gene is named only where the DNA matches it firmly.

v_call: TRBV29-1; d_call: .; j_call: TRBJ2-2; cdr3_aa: SVADTHTGELF
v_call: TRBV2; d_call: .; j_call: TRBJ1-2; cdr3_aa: ASSEIGEDLWGYT
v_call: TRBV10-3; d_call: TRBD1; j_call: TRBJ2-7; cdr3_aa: AIRGTGFDSEQY
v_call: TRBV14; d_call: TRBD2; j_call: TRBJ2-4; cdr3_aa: ASSQARTSGAKNIQY
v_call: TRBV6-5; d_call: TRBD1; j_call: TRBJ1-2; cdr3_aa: ASRQGGDYGYT
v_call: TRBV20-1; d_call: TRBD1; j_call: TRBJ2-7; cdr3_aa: SACDRGFAYEQY
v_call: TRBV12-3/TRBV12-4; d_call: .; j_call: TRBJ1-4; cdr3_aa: ASSLLRMGNEKLF
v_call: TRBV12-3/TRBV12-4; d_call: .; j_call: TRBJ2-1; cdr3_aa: ASSSIAHEQF
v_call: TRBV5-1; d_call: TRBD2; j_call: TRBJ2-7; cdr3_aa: ASSLDGLAGNEQY
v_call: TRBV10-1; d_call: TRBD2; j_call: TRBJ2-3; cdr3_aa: ASSGKGLAGQSTDTQY
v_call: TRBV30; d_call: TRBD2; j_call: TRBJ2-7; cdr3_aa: AWSPGLAVIYEQY
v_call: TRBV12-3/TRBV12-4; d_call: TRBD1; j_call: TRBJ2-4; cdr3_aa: ASSLNRGNIQY
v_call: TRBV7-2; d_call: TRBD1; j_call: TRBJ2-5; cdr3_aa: ASSMGQLETQY
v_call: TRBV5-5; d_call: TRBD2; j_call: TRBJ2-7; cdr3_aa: ASSSTSGNYEQY
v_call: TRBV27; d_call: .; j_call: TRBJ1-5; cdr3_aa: ASSLRGGGISNQPQH
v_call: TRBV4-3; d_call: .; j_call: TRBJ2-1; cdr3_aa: ASSQEFATYNEQF
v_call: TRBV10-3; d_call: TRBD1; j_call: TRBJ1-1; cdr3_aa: AISAQDRVAEAF
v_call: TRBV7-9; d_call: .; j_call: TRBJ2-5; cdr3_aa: ASSQMDQGTETQY
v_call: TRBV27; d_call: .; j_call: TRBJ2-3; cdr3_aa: ASSPYDPETQY
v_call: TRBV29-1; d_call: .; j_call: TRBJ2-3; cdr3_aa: SANGPNTDTQY
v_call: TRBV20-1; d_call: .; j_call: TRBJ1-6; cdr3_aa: SARFRVNSPLH
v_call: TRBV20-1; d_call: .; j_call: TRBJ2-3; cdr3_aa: SARRAGRTDTHY
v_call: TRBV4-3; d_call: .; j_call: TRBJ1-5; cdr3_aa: ASSPLSRGTLGFFDQPQH
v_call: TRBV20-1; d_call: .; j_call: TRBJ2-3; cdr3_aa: SARDFSLMDTQY
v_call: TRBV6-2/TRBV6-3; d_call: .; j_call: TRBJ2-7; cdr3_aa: ASSLQGRLAYEQY
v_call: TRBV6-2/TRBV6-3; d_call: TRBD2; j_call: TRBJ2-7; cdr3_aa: ASSPTSGSFEQY
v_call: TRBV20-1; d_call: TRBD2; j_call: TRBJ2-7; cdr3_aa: SARDQRALGLAGEQY
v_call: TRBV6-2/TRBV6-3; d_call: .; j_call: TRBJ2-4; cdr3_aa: ASSYSKGRLTAKNIQY
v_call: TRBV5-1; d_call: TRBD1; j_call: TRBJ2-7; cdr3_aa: ASSLARRTGTENYEQY
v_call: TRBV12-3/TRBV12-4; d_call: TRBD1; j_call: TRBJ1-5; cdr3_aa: ASSTWTGPSNQPQH
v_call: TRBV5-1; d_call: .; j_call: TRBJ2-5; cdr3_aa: ASSLFHLSETQY
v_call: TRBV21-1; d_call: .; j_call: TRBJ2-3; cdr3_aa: ASSKWRGTDTQY
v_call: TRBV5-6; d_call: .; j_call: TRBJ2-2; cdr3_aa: ASSFFAVNTGELF
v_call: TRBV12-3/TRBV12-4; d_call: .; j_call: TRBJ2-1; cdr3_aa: ASSHRWGSSYNEQF
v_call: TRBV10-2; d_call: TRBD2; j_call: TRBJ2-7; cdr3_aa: ASTALAGVHEQY
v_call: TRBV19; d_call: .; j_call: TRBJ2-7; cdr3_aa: ASRAWTSSSYEQY
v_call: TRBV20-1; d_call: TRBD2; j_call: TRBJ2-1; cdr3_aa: SARVLAGGSEQF
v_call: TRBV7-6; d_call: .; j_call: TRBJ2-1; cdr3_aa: ASSFGPRYNEQF